Given below is one TCR beta chain in context. Antigen: not known. The second PCR ran about 6 to 12 cycles with a sample-barcoded 5' primer and J-beta primers. One entry per CDR3 protein results from TCRdb running MiXCR on the 5' RACE reads. The data contain about 720,000 distinct CDR3 sequences, over 20% of them seen just once; the ten biggest clones take up about 22%. The sample originates from a study of blood T cells in healthy people across ages. The study, taken as a whole, reports: Across the age range, TCR beta diversity per million T cells fell in a roughly linear way.

The CDR3 is 14 amino acids. The ends lost 6 bases at V and 2 bases at J; junction bases unmatched: 6. The authors extracted at least 5 micrograms of total RNA per sample. This chain connects TRBV12-3 or TRBV12-4 to TRBJ2-5; 7 bases line up with TRBD1. Sequencing used blood. The receptor comes from a man in his 70s in good health. CDR3 loop: CASRKQGRQETQYF. Here the CDR3 DNA reads TGTGCCAGCAGAAAACAGGGGAGACAAGAGACCCAGTACTTC.